Listed below are T cell receptor beta chains from one sample, sequenced in a study of blood T cell repertoires in COVID-19. The repertoire was sequenced with immunoSEQ multiplex PCR; TCRdb's copy has only in-frame clones and lacks some. In the table there are over 150,000 clones, over 75% of which are singletons. The sample consisted of peripheral blood. These receptors originate from a woman in her 70s with acute or convalescent COVID-19. Each CDR3 is given with its conserved first and last residue. The D gene is left open where the match is weak. Part of the rows lack a size; the others show once, few, many or a class for expanded clones.

d_call	clone_size	v_call	cdr3_length	j_call	cdr3_nt	cdr3_aa
TRBD1	.	TRBV2	17	TRBJ1-4	TGTGCCAGCAGTGTTAACAGGGGGCAGGGACGACGGGAAAAACTGTTTTTT	CASSVNRGQGRREKLFF
.	.	TRBV11-3	17	TRBJ2-7	TGTGCCAGCAGCCCGGGTAGGGGGATAGGGGGAAACTACGAGCAGTACTTC	CASSPGRGIGGNYEQYF
.	.	TRBV19	14	TRBJ2-7	TGTGCCAGTAGTATCTTCGTTATATCCTACGAGCAGTACTTC	CASSIFVISYEQYF
TRBD1	.	TRBV6-1	21	TRBJ1-5	TGTGCCAGCAGTGAAGCGTGGGTGGGCAGGGGGCAATCTGGGAACAATCAGCCCCAGCATTTT	CASSEAWVGRGQSGNNQPQHF
.	few	TRBV27	13	TRBJ2-7	TGTGCCAGCAGTTCCGACAGGCGGGCCGAGCAGTACTTC	CASSSDRRAEQYF
TRBD1	once	TRBV28	14	TRBJ2-4	TGTGCCAGCAGCAAACAGGGGGCCAAAAACATTCAGTACTTC	CASSKQGAKNIQYF
.	.	TRBV19	16	TRBJ1-2	TGTGCCAGTAGTATTTCGAGGGACTCCCGACCCTATGGCTACACCTTC	CASSISRDSRPYGYTF
TRBD1	.	TRBV2	14	TRBJ1-5	TGTGCCAGCAGTGTGACAGGGGGGGATCAGCCCCAGCATTTT	CASSVTGGDQPQHF
TRBD2	.	TRBV9	17	TRBJ2-7	TGTGCCCCCCCTAGAACTAGCGGGAGGTTAAGATTCCACGAGCAGTACTTC	CAPPRTSGRLRFHEQYF
TRBD1	.	TRBV5-1	16	TRBJ1-6	TGCGCCAGCAGCTTGGGGACAGGGGGGGCTACTTCACCCCTCCACTTT	CASSLGTGGATSPLHF
.	.	TRBV6-5	14	TRBJ2-7	TGTGCCAGCAAAATTGGGCCCGAAGTTTACGAGCAGTACTTC	CASKIGPEVYEQYF
.	.	TRBV29-1	16	TRBJ2-3	TGCAGCGTTGAAGAGAGCCAGGGGTTCGGTAAAGATACGCAGTATTTT	CSVEESQGFGKDTQYF
.	.	TRBV7-2	16	TRBJ2-3	TGTGCCAGCAGCTTAAGTTCGGCGCGGGGCACAGATACGCAGTATTTT	CASSLSSARGTDTQYF
.	.	TRBV27	13	TRBJ2-1	TGTGCCAGCAGTTTTAGCTCCTACAATGAGCAGTTCTTC	CASSFSSYNEQFF
TRBD2	.	TRBV19	14	TRBJ2-1	TGTGCCAGTAGTAAAGCGGGAGGGTGGAATGAGCAGTTCTTC	CASSKAGGWNEQFF
.	.	TRBV13	15	TRBJ1-6	TGTGCCAGCAGCTTAGCCGGGACACTTAATTCACCCCTCCACTTT	CASSLAGTLNSPLHF
.	.	TRBV5-1	13	TRBJ1-2	TGCGCCAGCAGCTTGGGACAGATGGATGGCTACACCTTC	CASSLGQMDGYTF
.	.	TRBV6-2/TRBV6-3	17	TRBJ2-1	TGTGCCAGCAGCCCTATGGGGCGGACAAGCTCCTACAATGAGCAGTTCTTC	CASSPMGRTSSYNEQFF
.	.	TRBV29-1	13	TRBJ2-7	TGCAGCGTTGCCGAGGGCGTTGCCTACGAGCAGTACTTC	CSVAEGVAYEQYF
.	few	TRBV4-1	17	TRBJ2-7	TGCGCCAGCAGCCAAGTTCGCGGCGGAACGAGCTCCTACGAGCAGTACTTC	CASSQVRGGTSSYEQYF
TRBD2	.	TRBV23-1	20	TRBJ2-2	TGCGCCAGCAGTCAATGGGGACTAGCGGGGTCGAGGGCGGGCACCGGGGAGCTGTTTTTT	CASSQWGLAGSRAGTGELFF
.	.	TRBV3-1/TRBV3-2	15	TRBJ1-1	TGTGCCAGCAGCCAAGACTGGGGGGGCGGCACTGAAGCTTTCTTT	CASSQDWGGGTEAFF
TRBD2	.	TRBV2	17	TRBJ2-7	TGTGCCAGCAGTAGATCTCTAGCGGGAGGTGGCCCTCGTGAGCAGTACTTC	CASSRSLAGGGPREQYF
TRBD2	.	TRBV3-1/TRBV3-2	16	TRBJ2-1	TGTGCCAGCAGCCAAGATTTAACTAGCGGATACAATGAGCAGTTCTTC	CASSQDLTSGYNEQFF
TRBD1	.	TRBV5-8	15	TRBJ1-1	TGTGCCAGCAGCTTTTACAAGGGGGCAAACACTGAAGCTTTCTTT	CASSFYKGANTEAFF
.	.	TRBV3-1/TRBV3-2	12	TRBJ1-1	TGTGCCAGCAGCCAACGGGGTTTAGAAGCTTTCTTT	CASSQRGLEAFF
.	.	TRBV21-1	20	TRBJ2-6	TGTGCCAGCAGCCTTAAACACAACGGGACAGTCCTTTCTGGGGCCAACGTCCTGACTTTC	CASSLKHNGTVLSGANVLTF
.	.	TRBV9	16	TRBJ1-1	TGTGCCAGCAGCGAAACCGGGTCCCCGGGGGACACTGAAGCTTTCTTT	CASSETGSPGDTEAFF
.	.	TRBV19	12	TRBJ2-2	TGTGCCAGTAGTGAGCGGGTCGGGGAGCTGTTTTTT	CASSERVGELFF
.	.	TRBV19	14	TRBJ2-1	TGTGCCAGTAGTCTGGTTAGCTCCTACAATGAGCAGTTCTTC	CASSLVSSYNEQFF
.	.	TRBV9	15	TRBJ1-4	TGTGCCAGCAGCGTCATGGACACGGCCAAGGAAAAACTGTTTTTT	CASSVMDTAKEKLFF
.	few	TRBV30	14	TRBJ1-5	TGTGCCTGGAGTACAGGACAGATCAATCAGCCCCAGCATTTT	CAWSTGQINQPQHF
.	.	TRBV2	12	TRBJ1-2	TGTGCCAGCAGTGACGGGTTCTATGGCTACACCTTC	CASSDGFYGYTF
.	.	TRBV3-1/TRBV3-2	15	TRBJ1-6	TGTGCCAGCAGCCACGCCCTGCGCGGTAATTCACCCCTCCACTTT	CASSHALRGNSPLHF
TRBD2	.	TRBV18	14	TRBJ2-3	TGTGCCAGCTCACCCGGCGGGAGTCCTGATACGCAGTATTTT	CASSPGGSPDTQYF
TRBD1	once	TRBV5-6	12	TRBJ2-7	TGTGCCAGCAGTTGGGACAGGGGCGAGCAGTACTTC	CASSWDRGEQYF
.	.	TRBV6-6	19	TRBJ1-6	TGTGCCAGCAGCTATTTACAGGGCCCCCCGATATCGAATAATTCACCCCTCCACTTT	CASSYLQGPPISNNSPLHF
.	once	TRBV24-1	16	TRBJ2-2	TGTGCCACCAGTGATCACTACGGACTGAACACCGGGGAGCTGTTTTTT	CATSDHYGLNTGELFF
TRBD1	once	TRBV5-1	15	TRBJ1-5	TGCGCCAGCAGCTTGGGAGACAGGGAAAATCAGCCCCAGCATTTT	CASSLGDRENQPQHF
.	.	TRBV5-1	15	TRBJ2-2	TGCGCCAGCAGCGCAACCGGGGTAAACACCGGGGAGCTGTTTTTT	CASSATGVNTGELFF
.	.	TRBV27	14	TRBJ1-6	TGTGCCAGCAGTTTACTCGGGGGAGGGTCACCCCTCCACTTT	CASSLLGGGSPLHF
TRBD2	few	TRBV27	15	TRBJ2-1	TGTGCCAGCAGTCGTGGGACTAGCGGGAACTATGAGCAGTTCTTC	CASSRGTSGNYEQFF
.	.	TRBV5-8	17	TRBJ1-1	TGTGCCAGCAGCTTGGCCCAGTTTCAGGGGCTTAACACTGAAGCTTTCTTT	CASSLAQFQGLNTEAFF